This T cell receptor (beta chain) was captured by sequencing in a study of technical replicates of blood from a handful of donors. CDR3 length equals 13 residues. Trimming left V 4 bases short and J 10 bases short, with 14 bases between. CDR1 and CDR2 (germline): SGHNT, YENEEA. Assay: immunoSEQ multiplex PCR; the TCRdb copy retains only in-frame clones and omits some. The table shows 70,000 or so clones, with about 92% occurring only once. Source material: T cells isolated from PBMCs. The chain has TRBV11-3 and TRBJ2-1; D remains ambiguous. This receptor was identified in a human donor in good health. CDR3 protein: CASSSNFYWEQFF. The CDR3 nucleotides read TGTGCCAGCAGCTCCAACTTTTACTGGGAGCAGTTCTTC.